The source of this TCR beta chain is a study of blood T cell repertoires in COVID-19. Study at large: COVID-19 samples from acute and convalescent phases originated in the United States, Italy and Spain. T cells, B-cell-depleted T cells, or PBMCs supplied cDNA or gDNA.

CDR3 size: 17 residues. Germline CDR1 is SGHKS and CDR2 is YYEKEE (reference sequence). After removal of 4 bases from V and 6 bases from J, the junction contained 16 bases not matched to a gene. In the original analysis: Estimated nucleated cell counts came from reference gene primer amplification. The repertoire was sequenced with immunoSEQ multiplex PCR; TCRdb's copy has only in-frame clones and lacks some. That table supplies the V and J calls and clone size; D and trimming were determined from the DNA. The repertoire holds more than 75,000 clones, about 85% seen once, with approximately 15% in the top ten. This clone was detected ten times or more.

V and J are TRBV5-5 and TRBJ1-3; TRBD1 aligns across 7 bases. Material: peripheral blood. The source of this sequence is a woman between 70 and 85 years old with acute or convalescent COVID-19. The CDR3 loop is CASSLSTGTATTNTIYF. The CDR3 DNA follows: TGTGCCAGCAGCCTGAGCACCGGGACAGCGACCACAAACACCATATATTTT.